This TCR beta chain was sequenced in a study of CD8+ T cells in alopecia areata. Extracted from the samples, RNA was reverse transcribed into cDNA to serve as the sequencing template. The assay was immunoSEQ multiplex PCR, and TCRdb's table has in-frame clones only and misses some. The sample yields fewer than 200,000 clones, less than 80% seen once. In germline, CDR1 is LNHDA, CDR2 SQIVND (reference sequence). The CDR3 length is 13 residues. Trimming left V 3 bases short and J 8 bases short, with 12 bases between. Specified treatment: oral pan-JAK inhibitor, 5-10 mg twice daily. The receptor was isolated from a human donor with alopecia areata. This specimen was CD4+ T cells sorted from blood, taken at week 24, from a patient treated with tofacitinib. The chain combines TRBV19 with TRBJ2-3; possible D gene TRBD2, 5 bases. Here the CDR3 reads CASSIPPRGTQYF. CDR3 bases: TGTGCCAGTAGTATCCCACCCCGGGGTACGCAGTATTTT.